These T cell receptor beta chains were read from a single sample in a study of blood T cell repertoires in COVID-19. Generated by immunoSEQ multiplex PCR, the TCRdb table keeps only in-frame clones and is missing some. The table shows 270,000 or so clones, with about 85% occurring only once. The sequenced sample was peripheral blood. These TCRs come from a human donor in a cohort sampled during active COVID-19. The CDR3 runs from the conserved cysteine through the conserved F or W. D genes are given only for firm matches. Clone sizes are given selectively: once, few, many, or a class where the clone is expanded.

TRBV7-9	TRBD2	once	TRBJ2-3	TGTGCCAGCAGCTTTGCTAGCGGGAGTCTTTCGGATACGCAGTATTTT	CASSFASGSLSDTQYF
TRBV7-8	TRBD1	-	TRBJ1-1	TGTGCCAGCAGCCCCCGACAGGGAACCACTGAAGCTTTCTTT	CASSPRQGTTEAFF
TRBV7-9	TRBD1	-	TRBJ1-1	TGTGCCAGCAGCTCGACAGGGGTGGACACTGAAGCTTTCTTT	CASSSTGVDTEAFF
TRBV4-3	TRBD1	-	TRBJ2-1	TGCGCCAGCAGCCAAACGGGACAGGGGGCGCCGCAGTTCTTC	CASSQTGQGAPQFF
TRBV5-1	-	-	TRBJ2-1	TGCGCCAGCAGCTTACAGCCCCAGGGTATGGGTAATGAGCAGTTCTTC	CASSLQPQGMGNEQFF
TRBV4-2	TRBD1	-	TRBJ2-1	TGTGCCAGCAGCGCTGAACGGGTTGGGACAGGGGGCAATGAGCAGTTCTTC	CASSAERVGTGGNEQFF
TRBV5-4	-	few	TRBJ1-3	TGTGCCAGCAGCTCTGGGGGGTCCTTCTCTGGAAACACCATATATTTT	CASSSGGSFSGNTIYF
TRBV12-3/TRBV12-4	-	-	TRBJ2-3	TGTGCCAGCAGTCCCGGGGTTACGCAGTATTTT	CASSPGVTQYF
TRBV7-9	TRBD2	-	TRBJ2-3	TGTGCCAGCAGTCGGGGACTAGCAGGTACAGATACGCAGTATTTT	CASSRGLAGTDTQYF
TRBV28	TRBD2	-	TRBJ2-7	TGTGCCAGCAGTTTAAACCCTAGCGGGAGTATGGACGAGCAGTACTTC	CASSLNPSGSMDEQYF
TRBV7-8	-	-	TRBJ2-7	TGTGCCAGCAGCTTAGACACCCCTGAGCAGTACTTC	CASSLDTPEQYF
TRBV9	TRBD1	-	TRBJ1-1	TGTGCCAGCAGCGCGCAACAGGGGGCCACTGAAGCTTTCTTT	CASSAQQGATEAFF
TRBV28	-	-	TRBJ2-1	TGTGCCAGCAGCCTACCGAACAATGAGCAGTTCTTC	CASSLPNNEQFF
TRBV30	TRBD1	once	TRBJ1-2	TGTGCCTGGAGTGGAGGGACAGGGAACTATGGCTACACCTTC	CAWSGGTGNYGYTF
TRBV14	-	-	TRBJ2-1	TGTGCCAGCAGCCCCGGACAGGGAGGGGACAATGAGCAGTTCTTC	CASSPGQGGDNEQFF
TRBV7-2	-	-	TRBJ1-4	TGTGCCAGCAGAAAAACATCCGCTAATGAAAAACTGTTTTTT	CASRKTSANEKLFF
TRBV24-1	-	-	TRBJ1-1	TGTGCCACCAGTGATCCGGGCAGGGGAACTTTCTTT	CATSDPGRGTFF
TRBV19	-	once	TRBJ2-2	TGTGCCAGTAGTCCAGGAGGGGCTAACACCGGGGAGCTGTTTTTT	CASSPGGANTGELFF
TRBV10-3	TRBD2	-	TRBJ2-7	TGTGCCATCAGTGAGTCGGCGGGGAGCGGGAGGGCCTACGAGCAGTACTTC	CAISESAGSGRAYEQYF
TRBV7-2	TRBD2	-	TRBJ2-1	TGTGCCAGCAGCTTAGGGGGACTAGCGGGACGGTTTGAGCAGTTCTTC	CASSLGGLAGRFEQFF
TRBV15	TRBD2	-	TRBJ2-3	TGTGCCACCAGCTCTTTCTTAGCGGGAGAACAGTATTTT	CATSSFLAGEQYF
TRBV9	TRBD1	-	TRBJ1-4	TGTGCCAGCAGCGTAGCCACAGGGGGAACTAATGAAAAACTGTTTTTT	CASSVATGGTNEKLFF
TRBV27	TRBD2	once	TRBJ2-2	TGTGCCAGCCGGAACGGACTAGCGGCCGGGGAGCTGTTTTTT	CASRNGLAAGELFF
TRBV7-9	-	-	TRBJ1-5	TGTGCCAGCAGCTCCGCGGACTCCTCCTGGGAGCCCCAGCATTTT	CASSSADSSWEPQHF
TRBV30	TRBD2	-	TRBJ2-2	TGTGCCTGGACTTCTCTGGATAGCGGGAGGGACAACACCGGGGAGCTGTTTTTT	CAWTSLDSGRDNTGELFF
TRBV28	-	-	TRBJ1-1	TGTGCCAGCACGACCAGGGTATATGCTTTCTTT	CASTTRVYAFF
TRBV19	TRBD2	-	TRBJ2-7	TGTGCCAGTAGTGGTAGTGGAGCGGGAGAAACCTACGAGCAGTACTTC	CASSGSGAGETYEQYF
TRBV4-3	-	-	TRBJ2-7	TGCGCCAGCAGCCAAGATGCTCTAGCGTTGGGCGAGCAGTACTTC	CASSQDALALGEQYF
TRBV2	-	-	TRBJ1-2	TGTGCCAGCAGTGAAAGGAGGACAGACGGCTACACCTTC	CASSERRTDGYTF
TRBV27	-	-	TRBJ2-5	TGTGCCAGCAGTTTTGCCGGGAGCGGGGAGACCCAGTACTTC	CASSFAGSGETQYF
TRBV18	-	-	TRBJ2-7	TGTGCCAGCTCACCCGTCCCACTCTACGAGCAGTACTTC	CASSPVPLYEQYF
TRBV29-1	TRBD1	-	TRBJ2-1	TGCAGCGGACGGAAACCGGGACAGGGTGGCAATGAGCAGTTCTTC	CSGRKPGQGGNEQFF
TRBV5-1	TRBD2	-	TRBJ2-1	TGCGCCAGCAGCTCAGGACTAGCGGGAGTCGGTGGGGCTTACAATGAGCAGTTCTTC	CASSSGLAGVGGAYNEQFF
TRBV2	-	-	TRBJ2-1	TGTGCCAGCAGTGAGATGGAGCGTGGTGAGCAGTTCTTC	CASSEMERGEQFF
TRBV24-1	-	once	TRBJ1-5	TGTGCCACCTCCGGAGGGCCGGGAGGTCAGCCCCAGCATTTT	CATSGGPGGQPQHF
TRBV18	-	-	TRBJ1-2	TGTGCCAGCTCGCTCGACAGGAACTATGGCTACACCTTC	CASSLDRNYGYTF
TRBV27	TRBD1	-	TRBJ1-6	TGTGCCAGCAGCGGACAGGGGGCTGGAGATTCACCCCTCCACTTT	CASSGQGAGDSPLHF
TRBV24-1	TRBD1	-	TRBJ2-7	TGTGCCACCAGTGATTCCGGGACAGGGGTGGGGGAGCAGTACTTC	CATSDSGTGVGEQYF
TRBV6-4	-	-	TRBJ1-6	TGTGCCAGCAGTGCCCAGGGGAATTCACCCCTCCACTTT	CASSAQGNSPLHF
TRBV9	-	-	TRBJ1-4	TGTGCCAGCAGCACCACAGGGATCTCTAATGAAAAACTGTTTTTT	CASSTTGISNEKLFF
TRBV15	TRBD2	-	TRBJ2-1	TGTGCCACCAGCAGAGCTGCGGGCGGGAGGTCCTACAATGAGCAGTTCTTC	CATSRAAGGRSYNEQFF
TRBV7-6	TRBD2	-	TRBJ2-3	TGTGCCAGCAGTTTTAACGGACTAGCAACGCAGTATTTT	CASSFNGLATQYF
TRBV29-1	-	-	TRBJ2-7	TGCAGCGTTGTGGGGAACGGGGACGAGCAGTACTTC	CSVVGNGDEQYF
TRBV30	TRBD1	-	TRBJ1-4	TGTGCCTGGGCGGGACAGATTAATGAAAAACTGTTTTTT	CAWAGQINEKLFF
TRBV2	TRBD2	once	TRBJ2-2	TGTGCCAGCAGTGGGACTAGCGGGAGGACCGGGGAGCTGTTTTTT	CASSGTSGRTGELFF
TRBV10-3	TRBD1	-	TRBJ1-2	TGTGCCATCAGTCGGGGACAGTCGGAACGGAATTATGGCTACACCTTC	CAISRGQSERNYGYTF
TRBV10-1	TRBD2	-	TRBJ2-1	TGCGCCAGCAGTGCTGCCGGGAGGTCCTACAATGAGCAGTTCTTC	CASSAAGRSYNEQFF
TRBV19	-	-	TRBJ2-1	TGTGCCAGTAGTATAAGTCCGAGCTCCTACAATGAGCAGTTCTTC	CASSISPSSYNEQFF
TRBV19	-	-	TRBJ1-3	TGTGCCAGTAGAATACGGGTTGAGGACACCATATATTTT	CASRIRVEDTIYF